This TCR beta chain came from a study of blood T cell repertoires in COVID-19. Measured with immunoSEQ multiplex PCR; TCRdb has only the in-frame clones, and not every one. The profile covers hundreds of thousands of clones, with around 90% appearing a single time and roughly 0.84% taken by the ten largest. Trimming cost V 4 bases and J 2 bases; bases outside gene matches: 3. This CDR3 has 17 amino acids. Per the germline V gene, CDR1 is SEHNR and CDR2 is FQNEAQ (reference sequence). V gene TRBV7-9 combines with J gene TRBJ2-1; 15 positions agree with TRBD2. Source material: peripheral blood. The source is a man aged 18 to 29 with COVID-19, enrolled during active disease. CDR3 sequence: CASSWTSGRAAYNEQFF. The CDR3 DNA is TGTGCCAGCAGCTGGACTAGCGGGAGGGCCGCCTACAATGAGCAGTTCTTC.